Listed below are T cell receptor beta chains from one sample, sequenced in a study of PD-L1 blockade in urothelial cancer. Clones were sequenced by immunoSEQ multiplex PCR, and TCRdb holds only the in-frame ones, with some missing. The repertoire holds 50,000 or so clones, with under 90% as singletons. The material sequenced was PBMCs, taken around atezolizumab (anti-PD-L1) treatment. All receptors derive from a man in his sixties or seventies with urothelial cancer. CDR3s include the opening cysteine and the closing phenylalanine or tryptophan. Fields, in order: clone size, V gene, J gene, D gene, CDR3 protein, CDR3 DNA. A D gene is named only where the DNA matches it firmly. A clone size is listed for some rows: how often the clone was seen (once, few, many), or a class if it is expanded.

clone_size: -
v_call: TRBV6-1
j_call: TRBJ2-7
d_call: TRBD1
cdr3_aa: CASSRTGTGGYEQYF
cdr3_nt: TGTGCCAGCAGTCGAACCGGGACAGGCGGATACGAGCAGTACTTC

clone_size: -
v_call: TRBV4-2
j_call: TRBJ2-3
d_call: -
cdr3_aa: CASSPLGVGGTDTQYF
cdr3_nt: TGTGCCAGCAGCCCCCTCGGGGTTGGCGGCACAGATACGCAGTATTTT

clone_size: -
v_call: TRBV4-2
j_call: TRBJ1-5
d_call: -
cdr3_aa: CASSQPDGGPQHF
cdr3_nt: TGTGCCAGCAGCCAACCCGACGGCGGGCCCCAGCATTTT

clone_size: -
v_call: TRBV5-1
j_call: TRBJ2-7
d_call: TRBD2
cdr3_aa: CASSLSPSGSSYEQYF
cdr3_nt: TGCGCCAGCAGCCTCTCCCCTAGCGGGAGTTCCTACGAGCAGTACTTC

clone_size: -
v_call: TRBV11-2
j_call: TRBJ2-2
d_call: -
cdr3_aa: CASSYLAGSTGELFF
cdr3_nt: TGTGCCAGCAGCTACTTGGCGGGATCAACCGGGGAGCTGTTTTTT

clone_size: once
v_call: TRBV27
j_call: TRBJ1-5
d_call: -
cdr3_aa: CASSPWSGIGQPQHF
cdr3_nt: TGTGCCAGCAGTCCCTGGTCCGGGATCGGACAGCCCCAGCATTTT

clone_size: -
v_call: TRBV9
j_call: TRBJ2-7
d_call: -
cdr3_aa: CASSRQVDYEQYF
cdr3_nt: TGTGCCAGCAGCCGACAGGTAGATTACGAGCAGTACTTC

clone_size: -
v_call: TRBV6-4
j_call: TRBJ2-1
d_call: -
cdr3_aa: CASSDPPSGCLNEQFF
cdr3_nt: TGTGCCAGCAGTGATCCGCCGAGCGGGTGCCTCAATGAGCAGTTCTTC

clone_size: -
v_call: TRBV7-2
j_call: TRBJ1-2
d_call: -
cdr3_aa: CASSPGQNYGYTF
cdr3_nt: TGTGCCAGCAGCCCAGGACAAAACTATGGCTACACCTTC

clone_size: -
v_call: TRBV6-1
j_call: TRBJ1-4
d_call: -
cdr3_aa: CASSEGGLQGREKLFF
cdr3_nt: TGTGCCAGCAGTGAAGGGGGACTACAGGGACGGGAAAAACTGTTTTTT

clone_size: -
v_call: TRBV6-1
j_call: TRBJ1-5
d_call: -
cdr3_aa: CASSEVAGMGSNQPQHF
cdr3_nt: TGTGCCAGCAGTGAAGTGGCAGGGATGGGTAGCAATCAGCCCCAGCATTTT

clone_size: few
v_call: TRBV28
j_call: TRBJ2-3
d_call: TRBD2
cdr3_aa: CATHGENSGSTDTQYF
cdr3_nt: TGTGCCACCCATGGGGAAAATAGCGGGAGTACAGATACGCAGTATTTT

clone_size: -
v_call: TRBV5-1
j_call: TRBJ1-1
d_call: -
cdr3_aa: CASSLIERTEAFF
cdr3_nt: TGCGCCAGCAGCCTCATCGAGCGGACTGAAGCTTTCTTT

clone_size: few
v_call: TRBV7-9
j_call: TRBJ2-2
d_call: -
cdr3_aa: CASSLNLGAGELFF
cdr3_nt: TGTGCCAGCAGCCTCAACTTGGGAGCCGGGGAGCTGTTTTTT

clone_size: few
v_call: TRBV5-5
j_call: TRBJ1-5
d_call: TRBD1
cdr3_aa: CASSSGTGGLSNQPQHF
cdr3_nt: TGTGCCAGCAGCTCCGGGACAGGGGGTTTGAGCAATCAGCCCCAGCATTTT

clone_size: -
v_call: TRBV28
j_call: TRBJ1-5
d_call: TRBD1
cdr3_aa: CASRVGQGLRQPQHF
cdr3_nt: TGTGCCAGCAGGGTGGGACAGGGGTTGAGGCAGCCCCAGCATTTT

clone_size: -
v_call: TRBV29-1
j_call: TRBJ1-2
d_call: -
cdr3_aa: CSVDHRAPGRENYGYTF
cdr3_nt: TGCAGCGTTGACCACAGAGCCCCAGGCCGGGAGAACTATGGCTACACCTTC

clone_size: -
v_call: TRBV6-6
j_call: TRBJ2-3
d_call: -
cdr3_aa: CATADGGANTQYF
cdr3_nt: TGTGCCACCGCGGACGGAGGCGCGAATACGCAGTATTTT

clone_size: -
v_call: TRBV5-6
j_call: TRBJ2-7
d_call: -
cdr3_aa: CASSLKGSSYEQYF
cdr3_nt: TGTGCCAGCAGCTTGAAAGGGAGCTCCTACGAGCAGTACTTC

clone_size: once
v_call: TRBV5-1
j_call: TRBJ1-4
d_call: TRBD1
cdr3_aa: CASSSIDRGREKLFF
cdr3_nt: TGCGCCAGCAGCTCCATCGACAGGGGGCGGGAAAAACTGTTTTTT

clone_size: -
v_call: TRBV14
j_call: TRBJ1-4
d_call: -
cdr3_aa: CASSRHFSGATNEKLFF
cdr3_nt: TGTGCCAGCAGCCGCCACTTTTCAGGTGCAACTAATGAAAAACTGTTTTTT

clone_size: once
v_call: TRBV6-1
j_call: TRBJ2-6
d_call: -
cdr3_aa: CASSGSLYSGANVLTF
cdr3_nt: TGTGCCAGCAGTGGGTCACTCTACTCTGGGGCCAACGTCCTGACTTTC

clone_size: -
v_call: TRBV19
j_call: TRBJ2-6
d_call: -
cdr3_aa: CASTFRGPSGANVLTF
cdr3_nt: TGTGCCAGTACCTTCCGGGGTCCCTCTGGGGCCAACGTCCTGACTTTC

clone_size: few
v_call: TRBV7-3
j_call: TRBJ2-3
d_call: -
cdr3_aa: CASSSTGQDTQYF
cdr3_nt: TGTGCCAGCAGTTCCACAGGGCAGGATACGCAGTATTTT

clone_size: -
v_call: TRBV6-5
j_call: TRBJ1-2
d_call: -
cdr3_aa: CASSQTTVMNYGYTF
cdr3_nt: TGTGCCAGCAGCCAGACCACAGTGATGAACTATGGCTACACCTTC

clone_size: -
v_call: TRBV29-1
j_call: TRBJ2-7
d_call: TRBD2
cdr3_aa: CSVDLRGLAGGAGYEQYF
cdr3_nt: TGCAGCGTTGACCTCCGCGGACTAGCGGGAGGGGCCGGATACGAGCAGTACTTC

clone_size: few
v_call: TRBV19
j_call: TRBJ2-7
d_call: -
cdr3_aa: CASSRRGGTVPYEQYF
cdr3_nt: TGTGCCAGTAGCCGAAGGGGGGGGACGGTGCCCTACGAGCAGTACTTC

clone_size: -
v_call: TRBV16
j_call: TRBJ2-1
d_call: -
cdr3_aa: CASSRGDEQFF
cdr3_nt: TGTGCCAGCAGCCGCGGGGATGAGCAGTTCTTC

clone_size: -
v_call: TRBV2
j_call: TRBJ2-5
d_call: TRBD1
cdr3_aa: CATPQPGQGAGETQYF
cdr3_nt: TGTGCCACCCCCCAACCCGGACAGGGGGCAGGGGAGACCCAGTACTTC

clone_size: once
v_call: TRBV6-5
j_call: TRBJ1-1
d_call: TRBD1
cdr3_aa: CASSYGQGSTTEAFF
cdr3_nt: TGTGCCAGCAGTTACGGACAGGGAAGCACCACTGAAGCTTTCTTT

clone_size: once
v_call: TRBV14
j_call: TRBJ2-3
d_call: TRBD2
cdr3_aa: CASRLTGGTQYF
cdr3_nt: TGTGCCAGCAGACTGACGGGAGGTACGCAGTATTTT

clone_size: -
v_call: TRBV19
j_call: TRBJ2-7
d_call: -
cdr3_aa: CASSIDLRGGWQYF
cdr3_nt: TGTGCCAGTAGTATAGATCTTAGGGGAGGCTGGCAGTACTTC

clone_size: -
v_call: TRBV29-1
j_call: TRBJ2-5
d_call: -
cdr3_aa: CSVKMGLQETQYF
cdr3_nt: TGCAGCGTGAAGATGGGACTCCAAGAGACCCAGTACTTC

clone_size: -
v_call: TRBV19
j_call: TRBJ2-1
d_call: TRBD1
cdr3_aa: CASIPGQGVYNEQFF
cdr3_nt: TGTGCCAGTATCCCAGGACAGGGGGTCTACAATGAGCAGTTCTTC

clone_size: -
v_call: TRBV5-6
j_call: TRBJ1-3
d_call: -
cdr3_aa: CASSLAAGQGNTIYF
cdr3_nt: TGTGCCAGCAGCTTGGCCGCGGGGCAGGGAAACACCATATATTTT

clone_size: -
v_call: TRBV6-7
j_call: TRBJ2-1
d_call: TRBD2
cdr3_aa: CASSPLTSVASRYNEQFF
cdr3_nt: TGTGCCAGCAGTCCCTTGACTAGCGTAGCTTCTCGCTACAATGAGCAGTTCTTC

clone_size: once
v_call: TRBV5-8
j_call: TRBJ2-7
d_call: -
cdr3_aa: CASSRGHLYEQYF
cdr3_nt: TGTGCCAGCAGCCGGGGACATCTCTACGAGCAGTACTTC

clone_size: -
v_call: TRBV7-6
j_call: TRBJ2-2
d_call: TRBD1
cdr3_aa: CASSPAGGASGELFF
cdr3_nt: TGTGCCAGCAGCCCGGCAGGGGGCGCATCCGGGGAGCTGTTTTTT

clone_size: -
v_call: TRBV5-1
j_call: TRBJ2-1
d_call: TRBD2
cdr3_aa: CASSLSGGRSYNEQFF
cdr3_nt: TGCGCCAGCAGCTTAAGCGGGGGACGCTCCTACAATGAGCAGTTCTTC

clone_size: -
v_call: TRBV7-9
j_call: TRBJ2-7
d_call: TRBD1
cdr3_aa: CASSPTGARPYEQYF
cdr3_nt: TGTGCCAGCAGTCCAACAGGGGCCCGACCCTACGAGCAGTACTTC

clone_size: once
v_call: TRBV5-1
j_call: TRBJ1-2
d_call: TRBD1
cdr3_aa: CASSLSAQTGVEDYGYTF
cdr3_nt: TGCGCCAGCAGCTTGTCGGCCCAAACAGGGGTGGAGGACTATGGCTACACCTTC

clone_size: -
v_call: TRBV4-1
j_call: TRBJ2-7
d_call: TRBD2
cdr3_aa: CASSRGSGDSYEQYF
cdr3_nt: TGCGCCAGCAGCCGAGGTAGCGGGGACTCCTACGAGCAGTACTTC

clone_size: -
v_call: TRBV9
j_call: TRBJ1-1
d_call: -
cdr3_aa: CASSVGATMNTEAFF
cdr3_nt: TGTGCCAGCAGCGTAGGGGCCACGATGAACACTGAAGCTTTCTTT

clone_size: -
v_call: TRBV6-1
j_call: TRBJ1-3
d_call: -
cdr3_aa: CASSEAGPAYGNTIYF
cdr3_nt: TGTGCCAGCAGTGAAGCTGGGCCAGCCTATGGAAACACCATATATTTT

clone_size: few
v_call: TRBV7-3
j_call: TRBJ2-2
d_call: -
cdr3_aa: CASSRNRDTGELFF
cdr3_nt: TGTGCCAGCAGCCGAAACAGGGACACCGGGGAGCTGTTTTTT

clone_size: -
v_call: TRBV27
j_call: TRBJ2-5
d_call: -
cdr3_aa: CASSLFSPQETQYF
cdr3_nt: TGTGCCAGCAGTTTATTTTCCCCACAAGAGACCCAGTACTTC